This T cell receptor beta chain was sequenced for a study of T-cell reconstitution after alpha-beta-depleted transplantation in children listed by TCRdb under 2016. With respect to the entire study: The study quantitatively tracked T-cell immune reconstitution after TCRalphabeta/CD19-depleted allogeneic hematopoietic cell transplantation in children using TCR repertoire profiling. General findings and caveats noted by the study authors: The apparently early alphabetaT-cell count recovery about two months after transplant was reportedly dependent on only several hundred rapidly expanded clones derived from non-depleted graft cells. In some patients, high TCRbeta diversity at day 60 was attributed to recipient T cells and intrathymic progenitors that had survived conditioning. Hyperexpanded clone frequencies declined over subsequent months; after one year, T-cell counts and TCRbeta diversity were mostly attributed to newly produced T cells.

Library method: PCR. TCRdb lists the instrument as Illumina HiSeq 2500. TCR libraries were prepared with molecular barcoding, using unique molecular identifiers to normalize TCRbeta repertoire quantification. TCRdb redid the processing of the public reads, applying fastp at Q25 and MiXCR, and retained in-frame beta chains. One record per CDR3 amino acid sequence lists the most common genes and DNA. Across this sample there are under 750,000 distinct CDR3 sequences, with roughly 24% seen only once. The biggest ten clones account for 13% to 15% of the sample. In the case of this clonotype: The antigen it binds to is not known. No base-level quality is on record; no much larger clone is a single base apart.

In the paper's terms, the treatment or condition label means: allogeneic hematopoietic cell transplantation with graft depleted of TCRalphabeta T cells and CD19 B cells. Transplant recipients were children who received TCRalphabeta/CD19-depleted allogeneic hematopoietic cell grafts. The material was PBMCs, mostly from graft donor cells, obtained 360 days after TCRalphabeta/CD19-depleted stem cell transplant. This sequence originates from a boy in the first two years of life who had a stem cell transplant for acute myeloid leukemia, so the T cells may come from the graft donor.

The encoded CDR3 is CASSQAAGTGSRGYTF. The DNA is as follows: TGCGCCAGCAGCCAGGCTGCCGGGACAGGTAGTAGGGGCTACACCTTC. Recombination connected TRBV4-3 to TRBJ1-2, and 8 junction bases match TRBD1. Spanning cysteine to phenylalanine, the CDR3 consists of 16 amino acids. This entry keeps only the CDR3 DNA: 48 bases, framed from base 1. V is cut back by 3 bases and J by 8 bases, with 14 bases in the junction unmatched. In the germline V gene, CDR1 corresponds to LGHNA and CDR2 to YSLEER.